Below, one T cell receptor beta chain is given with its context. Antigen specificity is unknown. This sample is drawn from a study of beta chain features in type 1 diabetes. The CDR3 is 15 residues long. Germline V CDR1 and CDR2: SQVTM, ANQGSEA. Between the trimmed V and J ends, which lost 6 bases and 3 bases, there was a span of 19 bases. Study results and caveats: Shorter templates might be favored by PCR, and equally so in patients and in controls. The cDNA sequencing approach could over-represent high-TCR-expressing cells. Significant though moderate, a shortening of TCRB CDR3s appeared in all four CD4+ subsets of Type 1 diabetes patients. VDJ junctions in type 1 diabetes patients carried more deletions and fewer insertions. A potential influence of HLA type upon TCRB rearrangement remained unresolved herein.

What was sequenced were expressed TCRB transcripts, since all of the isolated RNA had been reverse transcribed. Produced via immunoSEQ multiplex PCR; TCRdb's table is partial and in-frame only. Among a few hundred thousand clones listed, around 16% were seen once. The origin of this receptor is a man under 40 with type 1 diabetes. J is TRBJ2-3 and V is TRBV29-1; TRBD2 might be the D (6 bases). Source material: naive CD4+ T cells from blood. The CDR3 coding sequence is TGCAGCGTCCCCTATCGGAGGGGTCGGACAGATACGCAGTATTTT. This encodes CSVPYRRGRTDTQYF.